The clone carrying this T cell receptor beta chain was detected only once. The CDR3 is made up of 13 amino acids. Germline V lookup: CDR1 MNHEY, CDR2 SVGAGI. V was clipped by 6 bases and J by 1 base, with 9 bases between them. The data belong to a study of T cell changes during pregnancy in multiple sclerosis. Data came from immunoSEQ multiplex PCR; TCRdb stores just in-frame clones and leaves some out. Of some 66,000 clones in the sample, over 75% were seen once. This clonotype was sampled from a female donor with multiple sclerosis, enrolled in a pregnancy study. The V and J genes are TRBV6-5 and TRBJ1-1; D not certain. The sequencing used CD8+ T cells from peripheral blood mononuclear cells, collected before pregnancy. The CDR3 reads CASSLQPNTEAFF. The CDR3 nucleotides read TGTGCCAGCAGCTTACAGCCGAACACTGAAGCTTTCTTT.